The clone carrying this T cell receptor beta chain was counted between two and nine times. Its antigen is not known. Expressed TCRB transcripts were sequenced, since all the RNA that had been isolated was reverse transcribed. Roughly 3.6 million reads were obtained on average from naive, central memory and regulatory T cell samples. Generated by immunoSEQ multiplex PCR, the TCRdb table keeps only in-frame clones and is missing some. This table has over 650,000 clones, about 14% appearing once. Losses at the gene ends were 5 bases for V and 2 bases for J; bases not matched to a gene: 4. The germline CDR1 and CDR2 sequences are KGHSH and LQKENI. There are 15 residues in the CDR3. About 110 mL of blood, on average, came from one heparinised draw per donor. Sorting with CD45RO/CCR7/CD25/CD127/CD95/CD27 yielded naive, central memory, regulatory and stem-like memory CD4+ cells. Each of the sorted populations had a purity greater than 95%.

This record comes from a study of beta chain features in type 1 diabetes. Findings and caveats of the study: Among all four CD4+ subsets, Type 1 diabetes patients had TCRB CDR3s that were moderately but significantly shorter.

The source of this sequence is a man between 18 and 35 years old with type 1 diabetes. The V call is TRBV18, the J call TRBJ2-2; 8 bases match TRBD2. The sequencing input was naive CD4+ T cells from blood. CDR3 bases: TGTGCCAGCTCATCGACTAGCGATAACACCGGGGAGCTGTTTTTT. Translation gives CASSSTSDNTGELFF. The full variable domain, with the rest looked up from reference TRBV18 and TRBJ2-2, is NAGVMQNPRHLVRRRGQEARLRCSPMKGHSHVYWYRQLPEEGLKFMVYLQKENIIDESGMPKERFSAEFPKEGPSILRIQQVVRGDSAAYFCASSSTSDNTGELFFGEGSRLTVL.